This record covers a single T cell receptor beta chain. What it binds is unknown. Hyperthyroidism was new, under 2 months, in patients aged 18 to 65. The diagnosis combined clinical symptoms, thyroxine, TRAb, thyroid ultrasound and orbital computed tomography scans. The source of the sample is a study of Graves' ophthalmopathy and Graves' hyperthyroidism. Study-level points and caveats: A classifier, a 13-signature model, separated ophthalmopathy from stable hyperthyroidism with nearly 90% sensitivity and over 70% specificity.

Germline CDR1 is LNHDA and CDR2 is SQIVND (reference sequence). Trimming took 7 bases from V and 7 from J, leaving 17 bases between them. The length of the CDR3 is 13 residues. Amplifying from RNA transcripts, the study obtained TCR beta CDR3 regions. The first round was an RT-PCR with HTBI primers, and the second round was a multiplex PCR. TCRdb re-analysed the multiplex PCR reads in MiXCR, keeping a single row per CDR3 protein. The sample lists some 1.1 million distinct CDR3 sequences; about 35% were seen once. Sequencing was carried out using peripheral blood or thyroid tissue (not recorded which). The source is an adult man with Graves' hyperthyroidism. This chain connects TRBV19 to TRBJ2-7, with D tentatively TRBD1 (5 bases). CDR3 region: CASTPSGFGEQYF. CDR3 sequence (DNA): TGTGCCAGTACCCCTTCAGGGTTCGGGGAGCAGTACTTC.